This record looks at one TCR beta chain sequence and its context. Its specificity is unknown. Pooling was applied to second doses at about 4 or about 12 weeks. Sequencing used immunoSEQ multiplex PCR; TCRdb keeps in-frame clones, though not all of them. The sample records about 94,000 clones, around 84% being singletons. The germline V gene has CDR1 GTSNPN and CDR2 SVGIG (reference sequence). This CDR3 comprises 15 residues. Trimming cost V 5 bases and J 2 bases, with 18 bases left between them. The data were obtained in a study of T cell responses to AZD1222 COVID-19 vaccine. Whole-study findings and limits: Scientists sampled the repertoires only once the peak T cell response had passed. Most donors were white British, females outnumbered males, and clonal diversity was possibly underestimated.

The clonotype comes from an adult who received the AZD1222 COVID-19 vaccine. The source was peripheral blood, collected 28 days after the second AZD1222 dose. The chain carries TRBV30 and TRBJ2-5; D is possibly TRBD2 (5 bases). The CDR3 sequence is CAWQEGSGPQETQYF. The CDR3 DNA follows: TGTGCCTGGCAAGAAGGGAGCGGACCTCAAGAGACCCAGTACTTC.